The TCR beta chain under discussion was sequenced for a study of response to subunit inactivated influenza vaccine (dated by TCRdb to 2016 to 2018). With regard to the full study: Deep quantitative profiling of the T cell receptor repertoire was used in the study to follow responses to a trivalent subunit inactivated influenza vaccine.

Library method: RT-PCR. The instrument given in TCRdb is Illumina HiSeq 2500. TCRdb trimmed public reads at Q25 via fastp, called clones via MiXCR and kept in-frame beta chains. One record per CDR3 amino acid sequence lists the most common genes and DNA. Here the sample has roughly 290,000 distinct CDR3 sequences; 21% occur a single time. Together, the top ten hold roughly 10% of the sample. Trimming costs V 1 base and J 0 bases, and their ends lie 15 bases apart. The CDR3 starts with the cysteine, ends with the phenylalanine, and has 17 residues. The sequence is cut down to CDR3 DNA, 51 bases in frame from base 1. Based on the germline V gene, the CDR1 and CDR2 sequences are SGHAT and FQNNGV. Study-wide conclusions, independent of this receptor: According to the authors, only a limited number of new T cells may be recruited by each seasonal influenza vaccination.

This clonotype was picked up many times. The antigen it binds to is not known. No clone much larger than this one lies a single base away; base qualities are absent. The sample consisted of PBMCs from blood, taken 21 months after vaccination. The chain is made from TRBV11-2 and TRBJ1-1; no D gene can be assigned with confidence. This receptor was taken from a man between 50 and 75 years old who received an inactivated influenza vaccine. Donor details come from another sample of the same person, matched by shared clones. The CDR3 protein sequence reads: CASSLGIHAVMNTEAFF. In nucleotides, the sequence is TGTGCCAGCAGCTTAGGTATCCATGCCGTTATGAACACTGAAGCTTTCTTT.